These 2 T cell receptor beta chains share one sample of origin, sequenced in a study of hypomethylating agent response in myelodysplastic syndrome. Sequencing was performed with immunoSEQ multiplex PCR; in TCRdb, only in-frame clones are kept and a portion is missing. The data hold some 5,000 clones, with over 80% observed a single time. The source was bone marrow, collected before or after starting hypomethylating agent treatment for myelodysplastic syndrome (not recorded which). Receptors originate from a human donor with myelodysplastic syndrome.

The chain couples TRBV5-1 to TRBJ1-1; 8 positions agree with TRBD1. The ends lost 4 bases at V and 2 bases at J; junction bases unmatched: 4. There are 14 residues in the CDR3. Looked up from germline, CDR1 is SGHRS and CDR2 is YFSETQ. This CDR3 reads CASSTTGGNTEAFF. Written as DNA, the CDR3 is TGCGCCAGCAGCACCACAGGGGGTAACACTGAAGCTTTCTTT.

The genes are TRBV5-1 and TRBJ1-1, with 9 bases matching TRBD1. Unmatched junction bases numbered 4, after V lost 3 bases and J lost 4 bases. This CDR3 comprises 14 residues. From germline, CDR1 is SGHRS and CDR2 YFSETQ. CDR3 in amino acids: CASSWGQGSTEAFF. In DNA form, the CDR3 reads TGCGCCAGCAGCTGGGGACAGGGAAGCACTGAAGCTTTCTTT.